Shown below are 27 T cell receptor beta chains from a single sample sequenced in a study of tumor-infiltrating lymphocytes in primary liver carcinoma. From about 19-30 mg of unsorted bulk tissue, DNA and RNA were co-extracted together. From roughly 500 ng total RNA, TCR beta cDNA was generated with a primer in the constant region. Researchers made the TCR beta libraries by running three nested multiplex PCR rounds with slightly modified ARM-PCR. TRBV1-TRBV30 forward primers paired with a C-beta reverse primer drove the first two PCR rounds, roughly 9 cycles each. MiXCR, run by TCRdb on the multiplex PCR reads, gives a single entry per CDR3 protein. The sample has about 210,000 distinct CDR3 sequences, around 81% seen once; the top ten hold less than 20%. Sequenced material: tumor tissue from primary liver carcinoma. The origin of the receptors is a man in his forties with primary liver carcinoma and hepatitis B virus infection.

Concerning this clonotype itself: At one of its ends the junction is not consistent with the germline gene, which may arise from a read error. Here the CDR3 DNA reads TGTGCCAGCAGTCCAGCGGGGGATAGCGATCAGCCCCACCATTTT. This translates into CASSPAGDSDQPHHF. The chain couples TRBV12-3 or TRBV12-4 to TRBJ1-5, with a tentative D call TRBD1 (5 bases). The CDR3 spans 15 residues.

This clonotype was counted ten times or more. This chain uses TRBV4-2 with TRBJ1-2, with 9 bases identical to TRBD1. The CDR3 runs to 15 residues. The trim removed 2 bases at V and 6 bases at J, leaving 7 bases unmatched. CDR1 LGHNA and CDR2 YNFKEQ come from the germline V gene. The CDR3, as DNA: TGTGCCAGCAGCCAATCCGGGACAGGGCCCCATGGCTACACCTTC. This encodes CASSQSGTGPHGYTF.

On this clonotype: A read error may account for a junction end that differs from germline. The chain couples TRBV20-1 to TRBJ2-1, with 11 positions matching TRBD2. This CDR3 contains 14 residues. The germline V gene has CDR1 DFQATT and CDR2 SNEGSKA (reference sequence). The chain's CDR3 is CSTRDLLAGEEQFF. DNA of the CDR3: TGCAGTACTAGAGATTTACTAGCGGGAGAAGAGCAGTTCTTC.

In the case of this clonotype: Compared with germline, one end of the junction differs, possibly owing to a read error. The gene calls are TRBV11-2 and TRBJ2-3; no clear D. The CDR3 consists of 12 residues. Germline loops: CDR1 SGHAT, CDR2 FQNNGV. CDR3 nucleotides: TGTGCCAGCAGGGCGGATCGGATTACGCATTATTTT. Amino acid sequence: CASRADRITHYF.

A note on this clonotype: The CDR3 does not close with the conserved phenylalanine or tryptophan, likely indicating a read error. The chain carries TRBV6-2 or TRBV6-3 and TRBJ2-1, with 7 bases that match TRBD2. This CDR3 has 15 residues. J gave up 8 bases and V 6 bases, and 13 bases lay outside the gene matches. Germline V gives CDR1 MNHEY, CDR2 SVGEGT. This chain's CDR3 is CASSIGLSGKDEQFV. The CDR3 nucleotides read TGTGCCAGCAGCATCGGACTAAGCGGGAAAGATGAGCAGTTCGTC.

A remark on this clonotype: One end of the junction does not line up with germline, which may come from a read error. This sequence joins TRBV28 and TRBJ2-1, with 14 bases identical to TRBD2. In germline, CDR1 is MDHEN, CDR2 SYDVKM. The CDR3 has 20 amino acids. The DNA for the CDR3 is TGTGCCAGCAGCCTGGTCGGGGGACTAGCGGGAGATAAAAGGTTATATGAGCAATTCTTC. It translates to CASSLVGGLAGDKRLYEQFF. The full variable domain, its missing parts supplied by reference TRBV28 and TRBJ2-1, is DVKVTQSSRYLVKRTGEKVFLECVQDMDHENMFWYRQDPGLGLRLIYFSYDVKMKEKGDIPEGYSVSREKKERFSLILESASTNQTSMYLCASSLVGGLAGDKRLYEQFFGPGTRLTVL.

This clonotype was found once. At one boundary the junction diverges from the germline segment, which might be a read error. V is TRBV6-2 or TRBV6-3 and J is TRBJ2-7; 7 bases fit TRBD1. Germline assignment: CDR1 MNHEY and CDR2 SVGEGT. The CDR3 extends over 16 amino acids. The CDR3, as DNA: TGTGCCAGGAGTTACACGACACAGGGGAATCGCTATGAGCAGTACTTC. Its translation: CARSYTTQGNRYEQYF.

Turning to this clonotype: A single base separates this from a much larger clone, so it may be a read error. The CDR3: CASSLVTGMKNVQYF. The CDR3 DNA is TGTGCCAGCAGCTTAGTAACGGGGATGAAAAACGTTCAGTACTTC. The V call is TRBV7-9, the J call TRBJ2-4, with a possible D match to TRBD2 (5 bases). Looked up from germline, CDR1 is SEHNR and CDR2 is FQNEAQ (reference sequence). This CDR3 contains 15 residues.

With regard to this clonotype: Possible read error: a much larger clone is one base away. The J gene is TRBJ2-3, the V gene TRBV28; 8 bases align to TRBD2. CDR3 size: 13 residues. The germline gives CDR1 MDHEN, CDR2 SYDVKM. As DNA, the CDR3 is TGTGCCAGCATAGCGGGAAGCACAGATACGCAGTTTTTT. This encodes CASIAGSTDTQFF.

Concerning this clonotype: The junction departs from the called germline gene at one end, perhaps through a read error. The chain combines TRBV4-2 with TRBJ1-1; no definite D call. Looked up from germline, CDR1 is LGHNA and CDR2 is YNFKEQ. This CDR3 region has 14 residues. CDR3 region: CASNTNQRGAEPFF. CDR3 nucleotides: TGTGCCAGCAACACAAACCAGAGAGGCGCTGAACCTTTCTTT.

V is TRBV6-5 and J is TRBJ1-6; no firm D call. This CDR3 has 13 residues. Trimming removed 7 bases from V and 10 bases from J, with 14 bases in between. The V gene's germline CDR1 is MNHEY and CDR2 SVGAGI. CDR3: CASNPKPNSPLHF. The CDR3 bases are TGTGCCAGCAACCCTAAGCCGAACTCACCCCTCCACTTT.

On this clonotype: The junction does not match germline at one end; this may be a read error. The chain recombines TRBV6-2 or TRBV6-3 with TRBJ1-2; D ambiguous. The length of the CDR3 is 16 residues. The V gene's germline CDR1 is MNHEY and CDR2 SVGEGT. CDR3 loop: CASGSSGTFTFYGYAF. The CDR3 DNA follows: TGTGCCAGTGGTTCGAGCGGAACCTTTACATTCTATGGCTACGCCTTC.

A note on this clonotype: A single base separates this from a much larger clone, so it may be a read error. The rearrangement joins TRBV5-1 to TRBJ2-1; 9 positions agree with TRBD2. Trimming at V came to 4 bases and at J to 5 bases, leaving 7 bases not matched to a gene. The CDR3 covers 15 residues. CDR1 SGHRS and CDR2 YFSETQ come from the germline V gene. CDR3 nucleotides: TGCGCCAGCAGCGCGATTAGCGGGAGCCACAATGAGCAGTTCTTC. Translation: CASSAISGSHNEQFF.

Turning to this clonotype: One end of the junction varies from germline; a read error may be responsible. The gene calls are TRBV11-3 and TRBJ2-7, with unresolved D. The CDR3 has 13 residues. Germline values: CDR1 SGHNT, CDR2 YENEEA. CDR3 sequence reads: CACSVVESYEQYF. The CDR3 DNA reads TGTGCCTGCAGCGTGGTAGAGTCCTACGAGCAGTATTTC. The full variable domain, completed using reference TRBV11-3 and TRBJ2-7, is EAGVVQSPRYKIIEKKQPVAFWCNPISGHNTLYWYLQNLGQGPELLIRYENEEAVDDSQLPKDRFSAERLKGVDSTLKIQPAELGDSAVYLCACSVVESYEQYFGPGTRLTVT.

Details on this clonotype: One junction end disagrees with the germline gene, perhaps due to a read error. CDR3 loop: CVSNLREGRTSGLSSYKQYF. CDR3 coding DNA: TGTGTCAGCAACTTGAGGGAGGGGAGGACTAGCGGGCTCAGCTCCTACAAGCAGTACTTC. The chain employs TRBV11-2 and TRBJ2-7; 11 positions match TRBD2. The V gene's germline CDR1 is SGHAT and CDR2 FQNNGV. The CDR3 is 20 amino acids.

This clonotype has at least ten counts. The chain recombines TRBV7-9 with TRBJ2-6; 7 bases map to TRBD1. J gave up 1 base and V 5 bases, and 2 bases lay outside the gene matches. Per germline, CDR1 SEHNR and CDR2 FQNEAQ (reference sequence). The CDR3 totals 15 residues. CDR3 bases: TGTGCCAGCAGCCGGACAGGATCTGGGGCCAACGTCCTGACTTTC. This translates into CASSRTGSGANVLTF.

This clonotype has just one count. V and J are TRBV11-1 and TRBJ2-1; D is unresolved. The CDR3 is 12 residues long. Trimming took off 6 bases at V and 11 bases at J, with 14 bases between the two ends. Germline CDR1 and CDR2: SGHAT and FQDESV (reference sequence). In DNA, the CDR3 is TGTGCCAGCAGTGAGATATTGGGTAAGCAGTTCTTC. Translating gives CASSEILGKQFF.

This clonotype was counted many times. V gene TRBV28 combines with J gene TRBJ1-2, with D tentatively TRBD1 (5 bases). The CDR3 has 17 amino acids. V lost 4 bases to trimming and J lost 3 bases, with 21 bases between them. Germline V CDR1 and CDR2: MDHEN, SYDVKM. CDR3 DNA: TGTGCCAGCAGTTCCACTGGGAGGGGATGGGATCACTATGGCTACACCTTC. This translates into CASSSTGRGWDHYGYTF.

Details on this clonotype: At one end, the junction sequence differs from germline, possibly due to a read error. The rearrangement links TRBV7-7 to TRBJ2-4; tentatively, D is TRBD2 (6 bases). CDR3 size: 16 residues. Germline CDR1 is SSHAT and CDR2 is FNYEAQ (reference sequence). The CDR3 sequence is CASSLGSREAKNIQYF. The CDR3, as DNA: TGTGCTAGCAGCTTAGGTTCCAGGGAGGCCAAGAACATTCAGTACTTC.

About this clonotype itself: A much larger clone differs from this one at a single base, so this may be a read error. V gene TRBV29-1 combines with J gene TRBJ2-5; weak D call: TRBD2 (6 bases). Germline V CDR1 and CDR2: SQVTM, ANQGSEA. V was shortened by 7 bases and J by 4 bases, with 13 bases between the two germline ends. The CDR3 is 12 amino acids. In DNA, the CDR3 is TGCAGCGGTAATCGGGGGAGAGAGACCCAGTACTTC. This codes for CSGNRGRETQYF.

The chain recombines TRBV6-1 with TRBJ2-7; D unresolved. The CDR3 spans 15 residues. With 1 base removed from V and 3 bases from J, the gap between germline ends came to 13 bases. Germline assignment: CDR1 MNHNS and CDR2 SASEGT. The CDR3 region has the DNA TGTGCCAGCAGTGAAGAGGAAGGAGAATTCTACGAGCAGTACTTC. Its protein is CASSEEEGEFYEQYF.

The chain links TRBV12-3 or TRBV12-4 to TRBJ1-6; D gene unclear. The CDR3 runs 13 residues. V was trimmed by 3 bases and J by 12 bases, leaving 12 bases between them. The CDR3 region has the DNA TGTGCCAGCAGTTTGGGGTGTCATTTACCCCTCCACTTT. It yields the protein CASSLGCHLPLHF.

In this sample, this clonotype turned up many times. The CDR3 DNA reads TGTGCCAGCAGCTTATGGCGAGGAAATGAAAAACTGTTTTTT. This encodes CASSLWRGNEKLFF. The chain carries TRBV7-8 and TRBJ1-4; unclear D gene. Trimming pared 2 bases from V and 5 bases from J, leaving 9 bases between. CDR1 is SGHVS and CDR2 is FQNEAQ in the germline V gene. The CDR3 is 14 amino acids.

This clonotype has only one observation. The junction departs from germline at one end; a sequencing error may be responsible. This rearrangement joins TRBV11-2 to TRBJ2-7; no firm D call. Germline CDR1 SGHAT, CDR2 FQNNGV. This CDR3 is built from 16 residues. CDR3 loop: CTSSPVMGMGSYEQYF. CDR3 in DNA: TGCACCAGCAGCCCAGTCATGGGGATGGGGTCCTACGAGCAGTATTTC.

Note on this clonotype: One junction end does not reproduce the germline sequence, and a read error may be involved. CDR3 in amino acids: CAISLEPRRSWVEQYF. The CDR3 DNA reads TGTGCCATCAGCTTAGAACCTAGAAGGAGCTGGGTCGAGCAGTACTTC. The chain has TRBV11-2 and TRBJ2-7; no firm D call. The CDR3 runs 16 residues. Germline CDR1 SGHAT, CDR2 FQNNGV. Full variable domain (remainder filled in from reference TRBV11-2 and TRBJ2-7): EAGVAQSPRYKIIEKRQSVAFWCNPISGHATLYWYQQILGQGPKLLIQFQNNGVVDDSQLPKDRFSAERLKGVDSTLKIQPAKLEDSAVYLCAISLEPRRSWVEQYFGPGTRLTVT.

On this clonotype itself: A read error may produce the germline difference seen at one junction end. The chain uses TRBV11-1 and TRBJ2-1; D is possibly TRBD2 (5 bases). This CDR3 contains 14 residues. Germline CDR1 reads SGHAT; CDR2 reads FQDESV (reference sequence). The CDR3: CASSLEGSYNEQFF. The CDR3 DNA is TGCGCCAGCAGCTTAGAGGGCTCCTACAATGAACAGTTCTTC.

The chain uses TRBV6-2 or TRBV6-3 and TRBJ2-3; 7 nucleotides match TRBD2. Trimming cost V 10 bases and J 6 bases; bases outside gene matches: 19. This CDR3 region has 16 residues. Germline V gene sequence: CDR1 MNHEY, CDR2 SVGEGT. The CDR3 sequence: CANSQPRAGIADTQYF. The CDR3 DNA reads TGTGCCAACAGCCAACCCCGAGCGGGGATCGCGGATACGCAGTATTTT.